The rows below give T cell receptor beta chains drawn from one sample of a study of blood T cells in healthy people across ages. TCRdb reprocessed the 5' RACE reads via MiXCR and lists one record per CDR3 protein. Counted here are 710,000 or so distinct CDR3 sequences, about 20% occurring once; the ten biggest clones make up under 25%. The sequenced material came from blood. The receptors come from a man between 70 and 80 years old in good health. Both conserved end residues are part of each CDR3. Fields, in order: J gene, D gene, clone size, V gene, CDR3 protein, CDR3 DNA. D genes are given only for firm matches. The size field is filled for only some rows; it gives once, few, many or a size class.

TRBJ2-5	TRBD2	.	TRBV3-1	CASRSVLAGAAF	TGTGCCAGCAGAAGCGTACTAGCGGGTGCCGCCTTC
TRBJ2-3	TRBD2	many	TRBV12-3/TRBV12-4	CASNGGNARTDTQYF	TGTGCCAGCAACGGGGGGAACGCGCGCACAGATACGCAGTATTTT
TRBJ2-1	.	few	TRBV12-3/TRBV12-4	CASSNGVRGQFF	TGTGCCAGCAGTAACGGGGTTCGGGGGCAGTTCTTC
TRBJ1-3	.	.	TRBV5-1	CASSLWGRDSGNTIYF	TGCGCCAGCAGCTTGTGGGGGCGGGACTCTGGAAACACCATATATTTT
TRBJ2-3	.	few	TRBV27	CASSWGARADTQYF	TGTGCCAGCAGTTGGGGGGCGCGGGCAGATACGCAGTATTTT
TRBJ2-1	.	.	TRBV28	CASSSTSGSRGHNEQFF	TGTGCCAGCAGTTCTACTTCAGGGTCGAGGGGCCACAATGAGCAGTTCTTC
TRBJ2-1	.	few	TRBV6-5	CASSYEGGVSYNEQFF	TGTGCCAGCAGTTACGAAGGGGGAGTCTCCTACAATGAGCAGTTCTTC
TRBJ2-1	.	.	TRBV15	CATSRDMMVDSLSSYNEQFF	TGTGCCACCAGCAGAGATATGATGGTTGACTCCCTGAGCTCCTACAATGAGCAGTTCTTC
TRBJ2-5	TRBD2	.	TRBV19	CASSNPSGRQETQYF	TGTGCCAGTAGTAACCCTAGCGGGAGGCAAGAGACCCAGTACTTC
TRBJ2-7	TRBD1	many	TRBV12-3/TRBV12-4	CASSKNRDRVSEQYF	TGTGCCAGCTCAAAAAACCGGGACAGGGTATCCGAGCAGTACTTC
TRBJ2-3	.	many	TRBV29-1	CSVGRSDTQYF	TGCAGCGTTGGGCGGTCAGATACGCAGTATTTT
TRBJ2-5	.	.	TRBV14	CASSQEPLHQETQYF	TGTGCCAGCAGCCAAGAGCCACTCCACCAAGAGACCCAGTACTTC
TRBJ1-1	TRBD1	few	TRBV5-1	CASSRSTGVGTEAFF	TGCGCCAGCAGCCGAAGTACAGGGGTAGGCACTGAAGCTTTCTTT
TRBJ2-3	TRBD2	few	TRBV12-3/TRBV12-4	CASSLWGSGTDTQYF	TGTGCCAGCAGTTTATGGGGTAGCGGGACAGATACGCAGTATTTT
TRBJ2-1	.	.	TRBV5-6	CASRVVLAANEQFF	TGTGCCAGCAGAGTGGTACTAGCCGCCAATGAGCAGTTCTTC
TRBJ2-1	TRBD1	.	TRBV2	CASSEMGDRIRF	TGTGCCAGCAGTGAAATGGGGGACAGGATTCGTTTC
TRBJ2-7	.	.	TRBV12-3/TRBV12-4	CASSSSEARREQYF	.
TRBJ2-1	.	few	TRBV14	CASSQDWGNRNNEQFF	TGTGCCAGCAGCCAAGATTGGGGGAATAGAAATAATGAGCAGTTCTTC
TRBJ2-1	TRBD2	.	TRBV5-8	CASSIGLAGSDEQFF	TGTGCCAGCAGCATTGGGCTAGCGGGATCCGATGAGCAGTTCTTC
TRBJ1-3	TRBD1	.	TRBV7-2	CASSRRDRGSGNTIYF	TGTGCCAGCAGCAGGCGGGACAGGGGTTCCGGAAACACCATATATTTT
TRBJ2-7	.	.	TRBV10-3	CAISGDTYEQYF	TGTGCCATCAGTGGGGACACCTACGAGCAGTACTTC
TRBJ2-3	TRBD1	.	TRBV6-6	CASTPMGLGQTDTQYF	TGTGCCAGCACCCCCATGGGCTTGGGACAGACAGATACGCAGTATTTT
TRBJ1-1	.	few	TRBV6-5	CVSSYNEPGGFAEAFF	TGTGTCAGCAGTTACAATGAACCGGGGGGGTTTGCTGAAGCTTTCTTT
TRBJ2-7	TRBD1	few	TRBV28	CASSYPGQGPYEQYF	TGTGCCAGCAGTTATCCTGGACAGGGACCCTACGAGCAGTACTTC
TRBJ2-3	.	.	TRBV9	CASSVMARTDTQYF	TGTGCCAGCAGCGTCATGGCTAGAACAGATACGCAGTATTTT
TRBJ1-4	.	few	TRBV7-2	CASSPESFASNEKLFF	TGTGCCAGCAGCCCAGAATCATTTGCGTCTAATGAAAAACTGTTTTTT
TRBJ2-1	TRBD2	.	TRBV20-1	CSAPVTSGRANEQFF	TGCAGTGCCCCCGTGACTAGCGGGAGGGCTAATGAGCAGTTCTTC
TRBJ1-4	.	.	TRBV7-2	CASSLGYSEKLFF	TGTGCCAGCAGCTTAGGTTACAGCGAAAAACTGTTTTTT
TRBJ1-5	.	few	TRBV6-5	CASKYEPLGPQHF	TGTGCCAGCAAATATGAACCTTTAGGGCCCCAGCATTTT
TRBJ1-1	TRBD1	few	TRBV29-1	CSALQGASGTEAFF	TGCAGCGCGTTACAGGGGGCCTCCGGCACTGAAGCTTTCTTT
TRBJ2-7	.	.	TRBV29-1	CSVDRWSYEQYF	TGCAGCGTTGATAGATGGTCCTACGAGCAGTACTTC
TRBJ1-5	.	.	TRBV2	CASARGGPLLGPQHF	TGTGCCAGTGCGAGGGGGGGGCCCCTATTGGGGCCCCAGCATTTT
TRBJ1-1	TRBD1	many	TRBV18	CASSTDRGRMNTEAFF	TGTGCCAGCTCTACTGACAGGGGGCGGATGAACACTGAAGCTTTCTTT
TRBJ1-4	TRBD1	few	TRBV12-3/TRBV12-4	CASNWGQNEKLFF	TGTGCCAGCAACTGGGGACAGAATGAAAAACTGTTTTTT
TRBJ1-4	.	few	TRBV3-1	CASSRREPNEKLFF	TGTGCCAGCAGCCGCCGGGAACCTAATGAAAAACTGTTTTTT
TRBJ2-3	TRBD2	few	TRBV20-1	CSASASGSADTQYF	TGCAGTGCTTCGGCTAGCGGGAGCGCAGATACGCAGTATTTT
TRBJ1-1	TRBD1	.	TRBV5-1	CASLKRGQGSGDTEAFF	TGCGCCAGCTTAAAGAGGGGGCAAGGGTCCGGGGACACTGAAGCTTTCTTT
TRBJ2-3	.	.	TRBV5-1	CASSGKGLGTDTQYF	TGCGCCAGTAGCGGTAAGGGGCTGGGCACAGATACGCAGTATTTT
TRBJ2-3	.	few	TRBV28	CASSPEGAGTDTQYF	TGTGCCAGCAGTCCCGAGGGTGCGGGCACAGATACGCAGTATTTT
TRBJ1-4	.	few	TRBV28	CASSPPGSSSRGKLFF	TGTGCCAGCAGTCCCCCCGGGTCTTCGAGCAGAGGAAAACTGTTTTTT
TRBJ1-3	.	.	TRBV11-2	CASSSIHSGNTIYF	TGTGCCAGCAGCTCGATCCACTCTGGAAACACCATATATTTT
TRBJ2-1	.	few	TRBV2	CATRVVDEQFF	TGTGCCACCAGGGTAGTCGATGAGCAGTTCTTC
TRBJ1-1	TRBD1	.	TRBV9	CAGTHRTGEAFF	TGTGCCGGAACCCACCGGACAGGGGAAGCTTTCTTT
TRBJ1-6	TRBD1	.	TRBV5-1	CASTTTGTGANSPLHF	TGCGCCAGCACGACAACCGGGACAGGGGCTAATTCACCCCTCCACTTT
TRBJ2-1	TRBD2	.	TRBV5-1	CASSTSGRASDEQFF	TGCGCCAGCAGCACAAGCGGGAGGGCGTCGGATGAGCAGTTCTTC
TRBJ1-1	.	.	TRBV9	CASSGMNTEAFF	TGTGCCAGCAGCGGGATGAACACTGAAGCTTTCTTT
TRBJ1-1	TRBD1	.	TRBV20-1	CSAGQGYTEAFF	TGCAGTGCTGGACAGGGGTACACTGAAGCTTTCTTT
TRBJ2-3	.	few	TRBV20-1	CSARVPGARADTQYF	TGCAGTGCTAGGGTCCCGGGGGCGCGGGCAGATACGCAGTATTTT
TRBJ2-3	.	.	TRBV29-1	CSAGEKRTDTQYF	TGCAGCGCTGGGGAGAAACGCACAGATACGCAGTATTTT
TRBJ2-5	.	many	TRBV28	CAWGGETQYF	TGTGCATGGGGAGGAGAGACCCAGTACTTC